This TCR beta chain was sequenced in a study of blood T cell repertoires in COVID-19. Whole-study context: Acute and convalescent COVID-19 samples came from the United States, Italy and Spain.

CDR3 size: 16 residues. V was clipped by 6 bases and J by 7 bases; unmatched bases: 15. Germline V gene sequence: CDR1 SGDLS, CDR2 YYNGEE. In the authors' workflow: Estimation of nucleated cell counts relied on the amplification of reference gene primers. TCRdb keeps only in-frame clones here, not all; method: immunoSEQ multiplex PCR. The DNA gave D and trimming, while V, J and clone size come from that table. The data show roughly 220,000 clones, 86% seen once. The chain joins TRBV9 to TRBJ2-1; 8 bases agree with TRBD2. The material sequenced was peripheral blood. The TCR sequence derives from a man aged 30 to 45 who had recovered from COVID-19. CDR3 sequence reads: CASTYSAGGLDNEQFF. As DNA, the CDR3 is TGTGCCAGCACTTATTCCGCGGGGGGCTTGGATAATGAGCAGTTCTTC. Filled out from reference TRBV9 and TRBJ2-1, the complete variable domain reads DSGVTQTPKHLITATGQRVTLRCSPRSGDLSVYWYQQSLDQGLQFLIQYYNGEERAKGNILERFSAQQFPDLHSELNLSSLELGDSALYFCASTYSAGGLDNEQFFGPGTRLTVL.